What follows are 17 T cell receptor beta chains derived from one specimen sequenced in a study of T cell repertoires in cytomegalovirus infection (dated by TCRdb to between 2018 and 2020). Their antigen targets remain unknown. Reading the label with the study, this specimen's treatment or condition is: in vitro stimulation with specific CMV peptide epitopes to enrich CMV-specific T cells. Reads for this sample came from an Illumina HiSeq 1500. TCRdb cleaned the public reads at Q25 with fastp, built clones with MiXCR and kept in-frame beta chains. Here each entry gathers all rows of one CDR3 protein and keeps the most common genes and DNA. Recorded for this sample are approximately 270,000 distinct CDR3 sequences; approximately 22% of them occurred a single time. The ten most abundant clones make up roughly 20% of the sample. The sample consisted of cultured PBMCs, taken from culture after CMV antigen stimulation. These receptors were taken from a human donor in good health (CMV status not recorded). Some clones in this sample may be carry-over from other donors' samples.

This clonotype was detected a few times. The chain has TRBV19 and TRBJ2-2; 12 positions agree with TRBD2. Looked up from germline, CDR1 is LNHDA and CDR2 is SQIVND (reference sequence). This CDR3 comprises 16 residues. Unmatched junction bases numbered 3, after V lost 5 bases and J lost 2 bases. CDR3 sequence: CASSYGLAGNTGELFF. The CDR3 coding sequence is TGTGCCAGTAGTTATGGACTAGCGGGAAACACCGGGGAGCTGTTTTTT.

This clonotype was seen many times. CDR3 DNA: TGTGCCAGCAGTGAAGTGGGGAGTTGGGGCTACACCTTC. This translates into CASSEVGSWGYTF. The J gene is TRBJ1-2, the V gene TRBV6-1; the D is unclear. CDR3 length: 13 residues. Looked up from germline, CDR1 is MNHNS and CDR2 is SASEGT. The V end lost 1 base, the J end lost 8 bases, and 11 bases lay between the germline ends.

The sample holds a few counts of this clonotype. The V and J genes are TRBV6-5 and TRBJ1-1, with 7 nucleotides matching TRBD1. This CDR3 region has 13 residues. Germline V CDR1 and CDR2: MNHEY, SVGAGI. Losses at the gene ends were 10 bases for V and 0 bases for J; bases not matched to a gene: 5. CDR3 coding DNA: TGTGCCACCACCAGGGGGATGAACACTGAAGCTTTCTTT. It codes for CATTRGMNTEAFF.

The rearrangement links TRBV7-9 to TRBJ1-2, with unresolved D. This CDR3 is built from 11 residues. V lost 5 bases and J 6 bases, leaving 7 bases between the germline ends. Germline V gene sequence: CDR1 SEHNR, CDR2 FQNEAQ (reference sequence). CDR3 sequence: CASSLRDGYTF. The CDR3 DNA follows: TGTGCCAGCAGCCTGAGGGATGGCTACACCTTC.

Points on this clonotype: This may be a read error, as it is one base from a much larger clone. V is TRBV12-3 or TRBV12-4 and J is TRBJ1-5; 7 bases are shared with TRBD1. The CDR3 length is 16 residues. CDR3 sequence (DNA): TGTACCAGCAGTTATTCCGGGACAGCATACAATCAGCCCCAGCATTTT. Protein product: CTSSYSGTAYNQPQHF.

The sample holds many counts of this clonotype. This CDR3 is CASSLVASVRTDTQYF. The DNA of the CDR3 is TGTGCCAGCAGCTTAGTGGCTAGCGTTCGTACAGATACGCAGTATTTT. The chain combines TRBV7-2 with TRBJ2-3, with a possible D match to TRBD2 (6 bases). Germline V lookup: CDR1 SGHTA, CDR2 FQGNSA. The CDR3 runs to 16 residues. Deletions cut 1 base from V and 3 bases from J, with 14 bases between.

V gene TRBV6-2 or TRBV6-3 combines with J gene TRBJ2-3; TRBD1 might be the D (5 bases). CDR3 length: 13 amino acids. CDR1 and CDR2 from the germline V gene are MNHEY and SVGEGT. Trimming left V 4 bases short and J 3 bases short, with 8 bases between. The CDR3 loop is CASSWTRTDTQYF. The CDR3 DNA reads TGTGCCAGCAGTTGGACACGGACAGATACGCAGTATTTT.

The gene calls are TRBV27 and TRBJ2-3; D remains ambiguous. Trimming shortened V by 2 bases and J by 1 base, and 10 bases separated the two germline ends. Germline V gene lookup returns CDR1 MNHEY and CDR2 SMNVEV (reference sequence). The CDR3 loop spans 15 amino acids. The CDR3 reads CASSLRSLGTDTQYF. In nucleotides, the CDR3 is TGTGCCAGCAGTTTAAGGTCGCTTGGCACAGATACGCAGTATTTT.

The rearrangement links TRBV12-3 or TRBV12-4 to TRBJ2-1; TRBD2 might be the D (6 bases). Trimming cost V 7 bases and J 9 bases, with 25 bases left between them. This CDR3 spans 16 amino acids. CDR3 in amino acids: CASTPRGARKWSEQFF. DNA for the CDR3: TGTGCCAGCACCCCCCGCGGGGCGAGGAAGTGGAGTGAGCAGTTCTTC.

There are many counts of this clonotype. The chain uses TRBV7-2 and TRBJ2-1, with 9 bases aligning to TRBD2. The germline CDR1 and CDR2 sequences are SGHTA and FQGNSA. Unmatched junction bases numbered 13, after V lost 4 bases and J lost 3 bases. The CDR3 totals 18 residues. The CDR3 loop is CASSSVGLAGRLYNEQFF. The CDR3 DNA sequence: TGTGCCAGCAGCTCGGTCGGGCTAGCGGGAAGACTCTACAATGAGCAGTTCTTC.

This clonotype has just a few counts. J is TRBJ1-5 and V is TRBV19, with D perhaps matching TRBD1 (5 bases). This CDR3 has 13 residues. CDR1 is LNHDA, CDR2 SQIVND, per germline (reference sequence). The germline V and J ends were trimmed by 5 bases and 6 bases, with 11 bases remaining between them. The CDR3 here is CASSYGASQPQHF. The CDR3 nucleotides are TGTGCCAGTAGTTATGGGGCAAGTCAGCCCCAGCATTTT.

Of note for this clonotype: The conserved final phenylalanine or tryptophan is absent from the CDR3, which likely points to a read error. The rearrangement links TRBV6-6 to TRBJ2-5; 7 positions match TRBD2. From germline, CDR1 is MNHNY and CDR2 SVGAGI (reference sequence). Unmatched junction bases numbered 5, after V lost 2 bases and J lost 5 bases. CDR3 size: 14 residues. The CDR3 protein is CASSYNGGGETQYL. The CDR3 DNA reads TGTGCCAGCAGTTACAACGGGGGAGGGGAGACCCAGTACTTA.

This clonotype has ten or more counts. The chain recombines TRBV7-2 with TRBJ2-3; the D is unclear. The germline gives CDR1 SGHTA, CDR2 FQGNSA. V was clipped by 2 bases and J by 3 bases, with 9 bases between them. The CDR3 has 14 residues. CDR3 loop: CASSLYQSTDTQYF. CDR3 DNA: TGTGCCAGCAGCTTATATCAGTCAACAGATACGCAGTATTTT.

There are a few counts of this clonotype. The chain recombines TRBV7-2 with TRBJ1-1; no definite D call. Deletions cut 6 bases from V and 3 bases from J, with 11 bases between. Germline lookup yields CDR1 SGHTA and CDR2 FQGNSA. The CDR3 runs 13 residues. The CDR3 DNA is TGTGCCAGCAGGCGAACAGTGGACACTGAAGCTTTCTTT. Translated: CASRRTVDTEAFF.

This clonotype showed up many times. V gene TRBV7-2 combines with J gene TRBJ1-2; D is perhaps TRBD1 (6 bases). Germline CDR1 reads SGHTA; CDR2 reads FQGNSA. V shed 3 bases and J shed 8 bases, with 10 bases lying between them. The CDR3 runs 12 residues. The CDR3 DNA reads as TGTGCCAGCAGCTTCGCAGGGGACGGCTACACCTTC. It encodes CASSFAGDGYTF.

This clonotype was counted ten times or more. As DNA, the CDR3 is TGTGCCAGCAGTTATGTAGGCACGTTTACCTACGAGCAGTACTTC. Protein product: CASSYVGTFTYEQYF. The V and J genes are TRBV6-2 or TRBV6-3 and TRBJ2-7, with D uncertain. CDR1 and CDR2 (germline): MNHEY, SVGEGT. This CDR3 spans 15 amino acids. Trimming removed 3 bases at V and 2 bases at J, with 14 bases between.

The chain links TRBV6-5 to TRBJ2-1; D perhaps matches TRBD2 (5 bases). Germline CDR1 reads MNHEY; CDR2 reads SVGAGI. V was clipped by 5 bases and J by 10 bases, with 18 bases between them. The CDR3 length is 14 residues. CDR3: CASSLGESREEQFF. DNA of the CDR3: TGTGCCAGCAGTCTCGGGGAGTCAAGGGAGGAGCAGTTCTTC.